These 2 T cell receptor beta chains were all obtained from the same sample, sequenced in a study of OX40 agonist ivuxolimab in advanced cancers. Libraries came from the immunoSEQ multiplex PCR assay. Here the immuneACCESS table is served through TCRdb, limited to in-frame sequences with V and J called. Missing clones are a known gap in these copies; in checked studies unresolved V genes cover under half, and the rest lacks a known reason. Within this sample are about 57,000 clones, with about 93% of them counted one time only. The ten largest clones add up to approximately 25% of the sample. The starting material was CD4+ or CD8+ T cells sorted from blood, obtained in a trial of the OX40 agonist ivuxolimab. The receptor set was obtained from an adult with an advanced solid tumor such as melanoma, head and neck, liver or kidney cancer.

The CDR3 DNA is TGTGCCAGCAGCTTAGCGGGAAGCTCCTACAATGAGCAGTTCTTC. Translated, it gives CASSLAGSSYNEQFF. The rearrangement links TRBV9 to TRBJ2-1, with 8 bases fitting TRBD2. The CDR3 runs to 15 residues. V lost 4 bases, J lost 0 bases, and 3 bases stayed unmatched. Germline V CDR1 and CDR2: SGDLS, YYNGEE.

This rearrangement joins TRBV6-1 to TRBJ2-7, with 11 bases identical to TRBD2. After removal of 2 bases from V and 0 bases from J, the junction contained 15 bases not matched to a gene. Per the germline V gene, CDR1 is MNHNS and CDR2 is SASEGT. This CDR3 spans 20 amino acids. The CDR3 protein is CASSEFDRPGLAEFSYEQYF. The CDR3 DNA reads as TGTGCCAGCAGTGAATTTGATCGTCCGGGACTAGCGGAGTTCTCCTACGAGCAGTACTTC.